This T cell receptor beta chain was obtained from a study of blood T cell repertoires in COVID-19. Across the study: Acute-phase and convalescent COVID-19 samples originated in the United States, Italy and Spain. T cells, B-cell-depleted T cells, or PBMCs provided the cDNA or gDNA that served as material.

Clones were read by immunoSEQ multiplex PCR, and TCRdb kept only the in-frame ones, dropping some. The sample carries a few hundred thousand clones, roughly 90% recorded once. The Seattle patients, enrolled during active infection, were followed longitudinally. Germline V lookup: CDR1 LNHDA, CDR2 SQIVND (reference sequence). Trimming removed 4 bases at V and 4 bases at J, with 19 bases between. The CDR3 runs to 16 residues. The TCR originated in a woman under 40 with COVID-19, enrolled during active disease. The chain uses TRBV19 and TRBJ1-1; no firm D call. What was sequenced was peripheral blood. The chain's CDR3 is CASSTVDLSRATEAFF. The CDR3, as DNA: TGTGCCAGTAGTACCGTAGACCTTTCGAGGGCCACTGAAGCTTTCTTT.